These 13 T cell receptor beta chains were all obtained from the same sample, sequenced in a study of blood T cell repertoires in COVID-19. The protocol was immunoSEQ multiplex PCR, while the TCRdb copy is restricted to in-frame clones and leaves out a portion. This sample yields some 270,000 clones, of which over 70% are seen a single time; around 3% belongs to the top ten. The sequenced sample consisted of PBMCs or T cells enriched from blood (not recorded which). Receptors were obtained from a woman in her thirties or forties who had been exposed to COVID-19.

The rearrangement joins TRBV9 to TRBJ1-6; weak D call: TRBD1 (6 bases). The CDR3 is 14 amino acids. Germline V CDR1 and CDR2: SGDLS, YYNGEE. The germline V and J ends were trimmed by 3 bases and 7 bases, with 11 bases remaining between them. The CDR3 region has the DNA TGTGCCAGCAGCGAGGGGGTGGGGAATTCACCCCTCCACTTT. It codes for CASSEGVGNSPLHF.

The DNA for the CDR3 is TGTGCCAGCAAAGGGGGCTCTAGCACAGATACGCAGTATTTT. Residues: CASKGGSSTDTQYF. The chain carries TRBV9 and TRBJ2-3, with 7 nucleotides matching TRBD1. The CDR3 has 14 residues. Germline V CDR1 and CDR2: SGDLS, YYNGEE. V lost 6 bases, J lost 0 bases, and 4 bases stayed unmatched. Filled out from reference TRBV9 and TRBJ2-3, the complete variable domain reads DSGVTQTPKHLITATGQRVTLRCSPRSGDLSVYWYQQSLDQGLQFLIQYYNGEERAKGNILERFSAQQFPDLHSELNLSSLELGDSALYFCASKGGSSTDTQYFGPGTRLTVL.

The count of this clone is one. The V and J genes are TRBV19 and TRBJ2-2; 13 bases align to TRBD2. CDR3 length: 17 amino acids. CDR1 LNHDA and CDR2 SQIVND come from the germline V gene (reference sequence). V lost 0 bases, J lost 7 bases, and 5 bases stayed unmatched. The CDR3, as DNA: TGTGCCAGTAGTATAGAACTAGCGGGGGGGCATGGCGGGGAGCTGTTTTTT. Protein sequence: CASSIELAGGHGGELFF.

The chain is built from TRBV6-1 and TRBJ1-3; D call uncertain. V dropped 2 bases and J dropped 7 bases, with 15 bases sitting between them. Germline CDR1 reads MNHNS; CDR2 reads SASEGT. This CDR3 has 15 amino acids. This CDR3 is CASSEHWRNGNTIYF. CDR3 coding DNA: TGTGCCAGCAGTGAACATTGGCGGAATGGGAACACCATATATTTT.

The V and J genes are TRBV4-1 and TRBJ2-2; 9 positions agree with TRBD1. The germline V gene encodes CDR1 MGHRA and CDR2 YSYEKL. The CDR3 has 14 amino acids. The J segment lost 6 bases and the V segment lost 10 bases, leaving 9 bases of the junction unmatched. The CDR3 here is CATRDRGSAGELFF. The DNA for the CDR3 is TGCGCCACAAGAGACAGGGGGTCGGCCGGGGAGCTGTTTTTT.

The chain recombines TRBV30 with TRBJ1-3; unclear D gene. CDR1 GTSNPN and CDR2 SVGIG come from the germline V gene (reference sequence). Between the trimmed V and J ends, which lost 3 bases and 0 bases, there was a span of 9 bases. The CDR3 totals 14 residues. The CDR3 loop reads CAWSPLLSGNTIYF. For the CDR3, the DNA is TGTGCCTGGAGCCCCCTACTCTCTGGAAACACCATATATTTT. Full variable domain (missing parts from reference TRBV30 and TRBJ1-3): SQTIHQWPATLVQPVGSPLSLECTVEGTSNPNLYWYRQAAGRGLQLLFYSVGIGQISSEVPQNLSASRPQDRQFILSSKKLLLSDSGFYLCAWSPLLSGNTIYFGEGSWLTVV.

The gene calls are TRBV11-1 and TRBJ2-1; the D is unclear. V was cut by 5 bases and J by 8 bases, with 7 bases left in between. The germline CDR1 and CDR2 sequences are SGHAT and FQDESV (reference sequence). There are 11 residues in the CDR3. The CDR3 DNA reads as TGTGCCAGCAGCCCCTCGGATGAGCAGTTCTTC. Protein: CASSPSDEQFF.

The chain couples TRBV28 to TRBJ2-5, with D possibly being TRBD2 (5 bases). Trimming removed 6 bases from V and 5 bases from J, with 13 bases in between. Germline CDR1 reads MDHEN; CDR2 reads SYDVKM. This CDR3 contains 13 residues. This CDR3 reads CASSLERRETQYF. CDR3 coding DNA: TGTGCCAGCAGCCTTGAGCGGAGGGAGACCCAGTACTTC.

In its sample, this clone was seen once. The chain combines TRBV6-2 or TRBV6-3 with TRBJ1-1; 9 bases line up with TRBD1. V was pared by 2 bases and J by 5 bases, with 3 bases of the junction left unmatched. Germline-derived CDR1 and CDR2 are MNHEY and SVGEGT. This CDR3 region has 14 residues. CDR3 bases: TGTGCCAGCAGTTACGCCGGACAGGGGACTGAAGCTTTCTTT. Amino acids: CASSYAGQGTEAFF.

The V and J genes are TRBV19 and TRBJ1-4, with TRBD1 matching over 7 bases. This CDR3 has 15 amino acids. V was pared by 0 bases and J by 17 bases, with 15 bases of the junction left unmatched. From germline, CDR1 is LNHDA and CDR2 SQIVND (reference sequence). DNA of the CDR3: TGTGCCAGTAGTATAGAGCGAACAGGGGACGGGCCGTCTTTTTTT. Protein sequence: CASSIERTGDGPSFF.

The CDR3 DNA follows: TGTGCCAGCAGCCATGAAGTGACTAGCTCAGATACGCAGTATTTT. This encodes CASSHEVTSSDTQYF. The chain is built from TRBV3-1 (or the pseudogene TRBV3-2) and TRBJ2-3; 7 bases agree with TRBD2. The CDR3 runs 15 residues. The ends lost 3 bases at V and 4 bases at J; junction bases unmatched: 7. From germline, CDR1 is LGHDT and CDR2 YNNKEL (reference sequence).

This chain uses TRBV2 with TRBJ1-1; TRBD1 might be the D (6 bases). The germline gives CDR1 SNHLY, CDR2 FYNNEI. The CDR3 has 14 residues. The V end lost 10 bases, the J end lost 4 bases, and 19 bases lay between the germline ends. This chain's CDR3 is CATLQGGLLTEAFF. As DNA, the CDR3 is TGTGCCACACTACAGGGCGGTCTCCTCACTGAAGCTTTCTTT. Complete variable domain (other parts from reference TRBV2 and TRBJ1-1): EPEVTQTPSHQVTQMGQEVILRCVPISNHLYFYWYRQILGQKVEFLVSFYNNEISEKSEIFDDQFSVERPDGSNFTLKIRSTKLEDSAMYFCATLQGGLLTEAFFGQGTRLTVV.

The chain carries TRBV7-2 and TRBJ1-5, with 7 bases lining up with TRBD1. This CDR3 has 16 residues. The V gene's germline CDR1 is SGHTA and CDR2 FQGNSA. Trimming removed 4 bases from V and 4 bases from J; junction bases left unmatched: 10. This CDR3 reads CASSSSLDRLNQPQHF. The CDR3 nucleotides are TGTGCCAGCAGCTCAAGCCTGGACAGGTTGAATCAGCCCCAGCATTTT.